One T cell receptor beta chain is described in this entry. Alopecia areata patients had lesional scalp punch biopsies and peripheral blood taken from them. This sample was taken from a study of CD8+ T cells in alopecia areata. RNA was isolated and reverse transcribed to cDNA, the sequencing template. Using immunoSEQ multiplex PCR, the repertoire was profiled, and TCRdb retains in-frame clones only, with some absent. Of roughly 200,000 clones listed, roughly 60% are singletons. This CDR3 region has 16 residues. The germline V gene encodes CDR1 SGHNT and CDR2 YYREEE (reference sequence). V lost 1 base, J lost 4 bases, and 14 bases lay in between.

Sequencing used CD4+ T cells sorted from blood, obtained at week 0. The chain links TRBV5-4 to TRBJ2-2; the D gene is possibly TRBD1 (5 bases). The TCR was taken from a human donor with alopecia areata. CDR3 protein: CASSLMTAAITGELFF. CDR3 coding DNA: TGTGCCAGCAGCTTGATGACAGCCGCGATCACCGGGGAGCTGTTTTTT.